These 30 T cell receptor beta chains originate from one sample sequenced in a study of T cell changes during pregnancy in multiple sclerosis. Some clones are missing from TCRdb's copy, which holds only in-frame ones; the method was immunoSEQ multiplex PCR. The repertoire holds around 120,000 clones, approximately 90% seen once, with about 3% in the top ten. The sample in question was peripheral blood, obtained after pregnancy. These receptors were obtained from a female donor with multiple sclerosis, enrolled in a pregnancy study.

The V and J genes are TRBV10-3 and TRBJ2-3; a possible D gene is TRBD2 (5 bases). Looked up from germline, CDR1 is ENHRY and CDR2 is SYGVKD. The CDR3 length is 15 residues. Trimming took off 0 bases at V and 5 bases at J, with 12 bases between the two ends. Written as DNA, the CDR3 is TGTGCCATCAGTGAGTCCTCTAGCTTCGGAGATACGCAGTATTTT. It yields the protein CAISESSSFGDTQYF.

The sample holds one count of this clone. CDR3 in DNA: TGCGCCAGCAGTCAACCCCGGGACACACAGGAGCCCCAGCATTTT. Translated, it gives CASSQPRDTQEPQHF. This chain uses TRBV23-1 with TRBJ1-5, with TRBD1 as a possible D gene (6 bases). TRBV23-1 is an open reading frame, and its role is uncertain. CDR3 length equals 15 residues. Trimming pared 2 bases from V and 8 bases from J, leaving 16 bases between.

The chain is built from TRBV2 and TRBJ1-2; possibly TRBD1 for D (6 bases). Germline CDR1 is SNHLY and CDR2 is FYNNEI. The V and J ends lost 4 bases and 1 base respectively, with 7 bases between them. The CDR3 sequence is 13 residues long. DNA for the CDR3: TGTGCCAGCAGTGTAGGGGGTAACTATGGCTACACCTTC. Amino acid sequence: CASSVGGNYGYTF.

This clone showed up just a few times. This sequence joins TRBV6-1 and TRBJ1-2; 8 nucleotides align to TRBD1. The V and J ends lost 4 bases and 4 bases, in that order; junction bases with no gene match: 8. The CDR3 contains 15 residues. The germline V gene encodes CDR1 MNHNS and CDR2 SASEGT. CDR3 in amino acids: CASSGRTGFFYGYTF. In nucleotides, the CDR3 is TGTGCCAGCAGTGGAAGGACAGGGTTTTTCTATGGCTACACCTTC.

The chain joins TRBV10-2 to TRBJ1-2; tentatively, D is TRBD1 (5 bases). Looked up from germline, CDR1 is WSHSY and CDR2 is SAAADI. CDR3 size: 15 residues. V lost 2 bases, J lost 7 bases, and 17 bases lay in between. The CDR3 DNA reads TGCGCCAGCAGTGAGACCGAGCAGGGTTCTCCTGGCTACACCTTC. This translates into CASSETEQGSPGYTF.

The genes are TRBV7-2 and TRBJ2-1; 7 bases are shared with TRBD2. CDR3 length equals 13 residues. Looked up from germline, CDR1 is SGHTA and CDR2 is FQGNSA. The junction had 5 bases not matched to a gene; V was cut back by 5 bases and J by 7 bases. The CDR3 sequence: CASSAQRGNEQFF. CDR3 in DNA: TGTGCCAGCAGCGCCCAGCGGGGTAATGAGCAGTTCTTC.

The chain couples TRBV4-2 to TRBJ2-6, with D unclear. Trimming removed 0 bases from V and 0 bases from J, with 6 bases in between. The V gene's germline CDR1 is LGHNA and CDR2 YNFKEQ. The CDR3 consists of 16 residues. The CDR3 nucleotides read TGTGCCAGCAGCCAAGATCTAAGCTCTGGGGCCAACGTCCTGACTTTC. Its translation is CASSQDLSSGANVLTF.

CDR3 sequence: CASSLQVGYEQYF. The DNA for the CDR3 is TGCGCCAGCAGCCTTCAGGTAGGCTACGAGCAGTACTTC. V usage is TRBV4-1 and J usage is TRBJ2-7; D uncertain. Trimming left V 4 bases short and J 3 bases short, with 10 bases between. CDR3 length: 13 amino acids. CDR1 and CDR2 (germline): MGHRA, YSYEKL.

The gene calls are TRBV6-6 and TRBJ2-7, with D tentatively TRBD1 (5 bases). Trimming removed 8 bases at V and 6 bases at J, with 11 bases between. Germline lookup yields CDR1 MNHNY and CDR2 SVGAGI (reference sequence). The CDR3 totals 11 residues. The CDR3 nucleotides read TGTGCCAGCCTCCAGGGAATCGAGCAGTACTTC. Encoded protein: CASLQGIEQYF.

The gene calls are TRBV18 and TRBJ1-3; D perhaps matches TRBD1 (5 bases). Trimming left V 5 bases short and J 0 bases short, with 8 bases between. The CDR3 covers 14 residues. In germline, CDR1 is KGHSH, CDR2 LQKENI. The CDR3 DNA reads TGTGCCAGCTCAGGAGGGGTCTCTGGAAACACCATATATTTT. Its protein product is CASSGGVSGNTIYF. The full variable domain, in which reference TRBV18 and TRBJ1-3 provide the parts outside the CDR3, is NAGVMQNPRHLVRRRGQEARLRCSPMKGHSHVYWYRQLPEEGLKFMVYLQKENIIDESGMPKERFSAEFPKEGPSILRIQQVVRGDSAAYFCASSGGVSGNTIYFGEGSWLTVV.

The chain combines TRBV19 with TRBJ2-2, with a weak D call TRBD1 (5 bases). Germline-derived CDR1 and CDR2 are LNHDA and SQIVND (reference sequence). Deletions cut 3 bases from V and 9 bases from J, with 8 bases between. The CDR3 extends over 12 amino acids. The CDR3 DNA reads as TGTGCCAGTAGTATGCAGGGCTGGGAGCTGTTTTTT. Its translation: CASSMQGWELFF.

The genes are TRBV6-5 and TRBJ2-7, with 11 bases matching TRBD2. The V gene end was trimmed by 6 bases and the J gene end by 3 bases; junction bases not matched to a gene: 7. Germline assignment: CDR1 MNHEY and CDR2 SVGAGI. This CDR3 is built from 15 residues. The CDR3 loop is CASRRPGTSGYEQYF. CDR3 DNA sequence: TGTGCCAGCAGGCGTCCCGGGACTAGCGGCTACGAGCAGTACTTC.

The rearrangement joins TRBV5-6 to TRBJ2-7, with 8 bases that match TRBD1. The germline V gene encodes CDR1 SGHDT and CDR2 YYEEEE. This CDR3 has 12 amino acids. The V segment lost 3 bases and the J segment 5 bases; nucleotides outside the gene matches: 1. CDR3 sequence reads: CASSSDRDEQYF. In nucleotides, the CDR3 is TGTGCCAGCAGCTCGGACAGGGACGAGCAGTACTTC. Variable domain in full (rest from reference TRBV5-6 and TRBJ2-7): DAGVTQSPTHLIKTRGQQVTLRCSPKSGHDTVSWYQQALGQGPQFIFQYYEEEERQRGNFPDRFSGHQFPNYSSELNVNALLLGDSALYLCASSSDRDEQYFGPGTRLTVT.

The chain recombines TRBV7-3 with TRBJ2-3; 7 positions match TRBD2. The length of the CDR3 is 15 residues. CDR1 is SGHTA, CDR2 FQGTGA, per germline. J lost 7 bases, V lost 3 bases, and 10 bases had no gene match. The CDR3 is CASSLAAGLGYTQYF. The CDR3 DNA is TGTGCCAGCAGCTTGGCAGCGGGGCTTGGATATACGCAGTATTTT.

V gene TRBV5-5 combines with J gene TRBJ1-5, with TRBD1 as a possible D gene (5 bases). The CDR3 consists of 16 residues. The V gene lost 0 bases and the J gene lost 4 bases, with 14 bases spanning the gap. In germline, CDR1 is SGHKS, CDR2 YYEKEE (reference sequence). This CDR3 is CASSLAFPGGNQPQHF. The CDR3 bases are TGTGCCAGCAGCTTGGCCTTCCCCGGGGGAAATCAGCCCCAGCATTTT.

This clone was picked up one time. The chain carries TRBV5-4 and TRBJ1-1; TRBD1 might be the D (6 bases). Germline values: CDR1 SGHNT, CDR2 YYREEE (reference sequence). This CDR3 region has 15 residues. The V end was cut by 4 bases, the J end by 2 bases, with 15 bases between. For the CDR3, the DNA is TGTGCCAGCAGCACAAGCCCGGACAGTAACACTGAAGCTTTCTTT. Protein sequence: CASSTSPDSNTEAFF.

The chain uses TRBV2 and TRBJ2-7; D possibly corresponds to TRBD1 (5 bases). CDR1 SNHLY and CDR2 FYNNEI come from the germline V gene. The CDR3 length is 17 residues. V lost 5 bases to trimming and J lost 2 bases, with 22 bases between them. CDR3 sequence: CASSPTMVGRATYEQYF. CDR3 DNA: TGTGCCAGCAGTCCTACAATGGTGGGCAGGGCTACCTACGAGCAGTACTTC.

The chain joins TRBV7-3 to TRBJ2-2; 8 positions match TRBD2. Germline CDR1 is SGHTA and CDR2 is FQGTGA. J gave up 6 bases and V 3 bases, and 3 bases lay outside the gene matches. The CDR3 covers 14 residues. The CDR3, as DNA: TGTGCCAGCAGCTTCACTAGCGGACCCGGGGAGCTGTTTTTT. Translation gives CASSFTSGPGELFF.

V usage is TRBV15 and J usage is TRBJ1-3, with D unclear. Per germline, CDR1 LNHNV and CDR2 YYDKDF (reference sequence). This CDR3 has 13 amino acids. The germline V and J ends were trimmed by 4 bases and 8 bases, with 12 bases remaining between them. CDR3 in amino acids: CATSTSNFDTIYF. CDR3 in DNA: TGTGCCACCAGCACCTCGAACTTTGACACCATATATTTT.

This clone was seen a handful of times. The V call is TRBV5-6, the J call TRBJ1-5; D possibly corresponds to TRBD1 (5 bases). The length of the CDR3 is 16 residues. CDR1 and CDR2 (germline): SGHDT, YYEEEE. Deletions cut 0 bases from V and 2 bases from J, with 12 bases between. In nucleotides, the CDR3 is TGTGCCAGCAGCTTGGGACAGAGGATGGGCAATCAGCCCCAGCATTTT. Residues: CASSLGQRMGNQPQHF.

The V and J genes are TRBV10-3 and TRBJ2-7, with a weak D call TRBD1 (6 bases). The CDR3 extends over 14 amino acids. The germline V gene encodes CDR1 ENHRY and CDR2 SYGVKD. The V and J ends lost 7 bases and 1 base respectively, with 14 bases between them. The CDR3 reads CAIKGDNISYEQYF. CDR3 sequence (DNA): TGTGCCATCAAAGGGGACAACATTTCCTACGAGCAGTACTTC.

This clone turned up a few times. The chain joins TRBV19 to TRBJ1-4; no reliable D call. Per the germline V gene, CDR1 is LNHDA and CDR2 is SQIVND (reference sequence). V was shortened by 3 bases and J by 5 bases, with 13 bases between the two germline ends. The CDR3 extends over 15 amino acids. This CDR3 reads CASSMGQAGNEKLFF. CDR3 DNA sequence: TGTGCCAGTAGTATGGGTCAGGCGGGGAATGAAAAACTGTTTTTT. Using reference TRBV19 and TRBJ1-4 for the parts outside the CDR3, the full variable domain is DGGITQSPKYLFRKEGQNVTLSCEQNLNHDAMYWYRQDPGQGLRLIYYSQIVNDFQKGDIAEGYSVSREKKESFPLTVTSAQKNPTAFYLCASSMGQAGNEKLFFGSGTQLSVL.

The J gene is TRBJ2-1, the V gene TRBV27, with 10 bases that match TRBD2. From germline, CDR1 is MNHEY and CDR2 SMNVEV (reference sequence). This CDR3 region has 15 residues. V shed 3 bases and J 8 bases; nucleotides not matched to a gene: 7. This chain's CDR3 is CASSFQRGGIYEQFF. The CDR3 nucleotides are TGTGCCAGCAGTTTCCAGCGGGGGGGTATTTATGAGCAGTTCTTC.

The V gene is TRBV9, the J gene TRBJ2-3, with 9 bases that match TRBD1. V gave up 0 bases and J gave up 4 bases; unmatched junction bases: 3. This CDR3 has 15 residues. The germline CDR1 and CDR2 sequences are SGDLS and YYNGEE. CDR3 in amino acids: CASSVGTGDSDTQYF. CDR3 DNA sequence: TGTGCCAGCAGCGTAGGGACAGGGGATTCAGATACGCAGTATTTT.

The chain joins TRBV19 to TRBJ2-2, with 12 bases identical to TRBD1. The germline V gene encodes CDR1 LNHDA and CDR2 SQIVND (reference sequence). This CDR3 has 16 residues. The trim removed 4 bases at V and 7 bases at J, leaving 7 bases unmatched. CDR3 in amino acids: CASSRGQGALFGELFF. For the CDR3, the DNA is TGTGCCAGTAGTAGGGGACAGGGGGCGCTTTTCGGGGAGCTGTTTTTT.

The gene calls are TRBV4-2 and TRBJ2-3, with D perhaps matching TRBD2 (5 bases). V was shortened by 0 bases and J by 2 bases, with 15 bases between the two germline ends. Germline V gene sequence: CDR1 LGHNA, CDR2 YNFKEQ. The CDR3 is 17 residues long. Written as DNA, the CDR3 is TGTGCCAGCAGCCAAGATCTGCTAGCTGGGGACACAGATACGCAGTATTTT. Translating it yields CASSQDLLAGDTDTQYF.

DNA for the CDR3: TGTGCCAGCGTCGGGACTAGCGGCTCCTACAATGAGCAGTTCTTC. Its translation is CASVGTSGSYNEQFF. The chain is built from TRBV21-1 and TRBJ2-1; the table's D call of TRBD2 was not tested on the DNA. TRBV21-1 corresponds to a pseudogene. The CDR3 has 15 amino acids.

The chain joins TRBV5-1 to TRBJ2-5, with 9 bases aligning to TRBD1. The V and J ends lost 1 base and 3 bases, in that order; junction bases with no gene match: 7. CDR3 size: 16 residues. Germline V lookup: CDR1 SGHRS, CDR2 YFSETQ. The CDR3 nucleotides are TGCGCCAGCAGCTTGAACTTGGGACAGGGAAAAGAGACCCAGTACTTC. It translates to CASSLNLGQGKETQYF.

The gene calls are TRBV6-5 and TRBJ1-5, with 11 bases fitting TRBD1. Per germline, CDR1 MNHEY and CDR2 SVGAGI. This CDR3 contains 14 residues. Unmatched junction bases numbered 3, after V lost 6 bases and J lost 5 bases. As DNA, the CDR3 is TGTGCCAGCAGGGGGACAGGGGGTTATCAGCCCCAGCATTTT. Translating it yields CASRGTGGYQPQHF.

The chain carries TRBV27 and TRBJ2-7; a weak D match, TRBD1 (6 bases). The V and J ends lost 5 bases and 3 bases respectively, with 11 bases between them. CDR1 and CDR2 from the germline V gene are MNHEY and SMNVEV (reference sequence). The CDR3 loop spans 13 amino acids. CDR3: CASSRLQGYEQYF. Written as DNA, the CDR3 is TGTGCCAGCAGTCGCCTACAGGGCTACGAGCAGTACTTC.